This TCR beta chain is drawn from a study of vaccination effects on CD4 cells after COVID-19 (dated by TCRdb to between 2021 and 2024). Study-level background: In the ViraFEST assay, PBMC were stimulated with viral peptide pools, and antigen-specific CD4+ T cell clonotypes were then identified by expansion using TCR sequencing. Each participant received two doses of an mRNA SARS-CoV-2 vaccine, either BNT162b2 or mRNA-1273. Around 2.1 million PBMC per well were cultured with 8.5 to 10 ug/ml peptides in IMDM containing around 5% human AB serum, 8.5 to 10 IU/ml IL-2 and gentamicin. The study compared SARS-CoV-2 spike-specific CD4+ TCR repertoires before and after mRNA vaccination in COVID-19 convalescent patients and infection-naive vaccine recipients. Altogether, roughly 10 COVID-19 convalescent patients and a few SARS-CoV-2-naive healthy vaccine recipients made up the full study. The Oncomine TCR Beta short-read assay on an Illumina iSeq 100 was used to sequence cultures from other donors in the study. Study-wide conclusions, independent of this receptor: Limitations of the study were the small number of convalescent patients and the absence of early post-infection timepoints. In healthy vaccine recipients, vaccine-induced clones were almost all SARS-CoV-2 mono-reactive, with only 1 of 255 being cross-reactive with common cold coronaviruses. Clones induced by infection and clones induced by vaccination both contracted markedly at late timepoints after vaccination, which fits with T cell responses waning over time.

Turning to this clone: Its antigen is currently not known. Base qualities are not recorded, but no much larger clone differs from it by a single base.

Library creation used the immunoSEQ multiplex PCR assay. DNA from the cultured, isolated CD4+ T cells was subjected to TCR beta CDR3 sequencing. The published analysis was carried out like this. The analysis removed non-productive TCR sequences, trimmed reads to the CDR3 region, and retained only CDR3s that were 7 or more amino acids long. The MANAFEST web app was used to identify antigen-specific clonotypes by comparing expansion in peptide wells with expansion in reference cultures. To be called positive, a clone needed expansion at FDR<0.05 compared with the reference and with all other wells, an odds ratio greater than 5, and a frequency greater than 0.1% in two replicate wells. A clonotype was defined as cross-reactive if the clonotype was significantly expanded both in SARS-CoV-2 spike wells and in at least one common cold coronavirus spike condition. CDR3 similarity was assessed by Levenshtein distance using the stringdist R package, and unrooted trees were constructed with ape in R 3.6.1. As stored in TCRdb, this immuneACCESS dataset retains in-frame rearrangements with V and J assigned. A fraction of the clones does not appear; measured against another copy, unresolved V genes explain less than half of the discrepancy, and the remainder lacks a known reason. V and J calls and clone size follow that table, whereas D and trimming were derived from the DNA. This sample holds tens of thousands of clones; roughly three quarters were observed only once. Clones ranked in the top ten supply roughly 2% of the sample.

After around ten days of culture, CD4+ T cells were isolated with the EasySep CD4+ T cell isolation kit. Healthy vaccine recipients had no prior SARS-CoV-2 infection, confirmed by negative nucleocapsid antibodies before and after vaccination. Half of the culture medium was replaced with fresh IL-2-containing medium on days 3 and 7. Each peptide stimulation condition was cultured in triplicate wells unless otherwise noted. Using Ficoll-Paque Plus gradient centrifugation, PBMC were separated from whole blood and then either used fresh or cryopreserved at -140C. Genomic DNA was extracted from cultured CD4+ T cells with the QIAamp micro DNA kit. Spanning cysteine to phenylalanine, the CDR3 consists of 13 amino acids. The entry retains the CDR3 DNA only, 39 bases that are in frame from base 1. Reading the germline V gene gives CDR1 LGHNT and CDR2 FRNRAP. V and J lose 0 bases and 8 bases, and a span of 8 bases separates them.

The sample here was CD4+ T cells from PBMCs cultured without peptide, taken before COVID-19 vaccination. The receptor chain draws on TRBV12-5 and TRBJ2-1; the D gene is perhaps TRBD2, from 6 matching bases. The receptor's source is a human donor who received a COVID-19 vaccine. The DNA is TGTGCTAGTGGTTTGGTAACGGGGGATGAGCAGTTCTTC. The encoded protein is CASGLVTGDEQFF.